This TCR beta chain was sequenced for a study of blood T cell repertoires in COVID-19. Across the whole study: COVID-19 samples, acute and convalescent, were from the United States, Italy and Spain. T cells, B-cell-depleted T cells, or PBMCs provided the cDNA or gDNA that served as material.

Authors' data handling: Scientists estimated how many nucleated cells there were by amplifying reference gene primers. TCRdb's copy holds only in-frame clones and misses some; the assay was immunoSEQ multiplex PCR. For V, J and clone size, that table is used; D and trimming come from the DNA. The sample shows over 200,000 clones, about four fifths of them seen only once. CDR3 length: 16 amino acids. CDR1 and CDR2 from the germline V gene are MNHNS and SASEGT. V lost 2 bases and J 4 bases, leaving 15 bases between the germline ends. The gene calls are TRBV6-1 and TRBJ1-5; D may be TRBD1 (6 bases). Sequences were obtained from peripheral blood. The sequence was collected from a woman aged 40 to 50 with active or convalescent COVID-19. CDR3 in amino acids: CASSERGRGANQPQHF. The CDR3 DNA follows: TGTGCCAGCAGTGAACGTGGCAGGGGCGCTAATCAGCCCCAGCATTTT.